The 13 T cell receptor beta chains listed next were all sequenced from one sample in a study of control samples from healthy donors and cancer patients. Sequenced by immunoSEQ multiplex PCR; TCRdb stores in-frame clones only, minus some. The sample records about 69,000 clones, more than 75% being singletons. Sequenced sample: PBMCs. These receptors originate from a woman in her forties or fifties with lung cancer.

V gene TRBV12-3 or TRBV12-4 combines with J gene TRBJ1-2; D gene unclear. The CDR3 contains 13 residues. The V end lost 3 bases, the J end lost 3 bases, and 8 bases lay between the germline ends. Written as DNA, the CDR3 is TGTGCCAGCAGTTTGGCAGGAGACTATGGCTACACCTTC. Translation gives CASSLAGDYGYTF.

CDR3 in DNA: TGTGCCAGCATAGGGACTAGCGGGGGGGAGACCCAGTACTTC. The encoded protein is CASIGTSGGETQYF. This chain connects TRBV28 to TRBJ2-5; 15 nucleotides line up with TRBD2. V was clipped by 7 bases and J by 5 bases; unmatched bases: 2. CDR3 size: 14 residues. CDR1 and CDR2 (germline): MDHEN, SYDVKM. Looking up the rest from reference TRBV28 and TRBJ2-5 gives the full variable domain: DVKVTQSSRYLVKRTGEKVFLECVQDMDHENMFWYRQDPGLGLRLIYFSYDVKMKEKGDIPEGYSVSREKKERFSLILESASTNQTSMYLCASIGTSGGETQYFGPGTRLLVL.

This clone was observed a handful of times. This rearrangement joins TRBV27 to TRBJ1-5; the D gene is possibly TRBD1 (6 bases). The CDR3 spans 18 residues. The V and J ends lost 2 bases and 0 bases respectively, with 17 bases between them. From germline, CDR1 is MNHEY and CDR2 SMNVEV (reference sequence). The CDR3 nucleotides read TGTGCCAGCAGTTTACGGGCAGGGGCCGGCGTTAGCAATCAGCCCCAGCATTTT. It yields the protein CASSLRAGAGVSNQPQHF.

As regards this clone: The identical CDR3 is also encoded by other nucleotide sequences in the sample. This rearrangement joins TRBV5-1 to TRBJ2-5; the D gene is possibly TRBD1 (6 bases). The germline V gene encodes CDR1 SGHRS and CDR2 YFSETQ. The CDR3 contains 12 residues. The V end was cut by 1 base, the J end by 5 bases, with 6 bases between. The CDR3 DNA sequence: TGCGCCAGCAGCTTGACAGGGGAGACCCAGTACTTC. This gives the protein CASSLTGETQYF.

The chain links TRBV5-1 to TRBJ2-1, with D possibly being TRBD2 (5 bases). The germline V gene encodes CDR1 SGHRS and CDR2 YFSETQ. The CDR3 extends over 15 amino acids. The V end was cut by 0 bases, the J end by 2 bases, with 9 bases between. CDR3 in amino acids: CASSLGEGPYNEQFF. The DNA for the CDR3 is TGCGCCAGCAGCTTGGGAGAGGGTCCCTACAATGAGCAGTTCTTC.

The CDR3 sequence: CASSSPNGLIKNIQYF. The CDR3, as DNA: TGTGCCAGCAGCTCCCCAAATGGCCTAATCAAAAACATTCAGTACTTC. The V and J genes are TRBV7-9 and TRBJ2-4, with no clear D. V gave up 4 bases and J gave up 3 bases, with 16 bases separating them. Germline values: CDR1 SEHNR, CDR2 FQNEAQ (reference sequence). The CDR3 loop spans 16 amino acids.

The table lists this clone with a count of one. This chain joins TRBV3-1 (or the pseudogene TRBV3-2) and TRBJ1-5; D not resolved. Germline lookup yields CDR1 LGHDT and CDR2 YNNKEL (reference sequence). The V end was cut by 2 bases, the J end by 3 bases, with 2 bases between. This CDR3 has 12 residues. The CDR3 reads CASSQPNQPQHF. The CDR3, as DNA: TGTGCCAGCAGCCAACCCAATCAGCCCCAGCATTTT.

The V call is TRBV4-1, the J call TRBJ1-2; D not resolved. CDR1 MGHRA and CDR2 YSYEKL come from the germline V gene. CDR3 length equals 14 residues. Between the trimmed V and J ends, which lost 0 bases and 1 base, there was a span of 6 bases. CDR3 sequence: CASSQDGRNYGYTF. CDR3 nucleotides: TGCGCCAGCAGCCAAGATGGGCGTAACTATGGCTACACCTTC.

The chain combines TRBV6-2 or TRBV6-3 with TRBJ2-7, with D hard to call. The germline V gene encodes CDR1 MNHEY and CDR2 SVGEGT. This CDR3 is 15 amino acids long. V lost 0 bases, J lost 3 bases, and 12 bases lay in between. This CDR3 reads CASSYSRYLGYEQYF. In DNA form, the CDR3 reads TGTGCCAGCAGTTACTCGCGATATCTCGGCTACGAGCAGTACTTC.

The gene calls are TRBV5-5 and TRBJ1-1; D ambiguous. Trimming removed 2 bases at V and 7 bases at J, with 12 bases between. CDR1 and CDR2 (germline): SGHKS, YYEKEE (reference sequence). The CDR3 extends over 13 amino acids. The CDR3 is CASSFLGLGEAFF. The CDR3 region has the DNA TGTGCCAGCAGCTTTCTTGGGCTGGGTGAAGCTTTCTTT.

The table lists this clone with a count of one. The V gene is TRBV7-9, the J gene TRBJ2-5; TRBD2 matches 10 bases. The V segment lost 3 bases and the J segment 2 bases; nucleotides outside the gene matches: 6. Germline V gene data show CDR1 as SEHNR and CDR2 as FQNEAQ (reference sequence). The length of the CDR3 is 16 residues. CDR3 sequence reads: CASSFSGLAQQETQYF. In nucleotides, the CDR3 is TGTGCCAGCAGCTTCTCGGGACTAGCGCAACAAGAGACCCAGTACTTC. Filled out from reference TRBV7-9 and TRBJ2-5, the complete variable domain reads DTGVSQNPRHKITKRGQNVTFRCDPISEHNRLYWYRQTLGQGPEFLTYFQNEAQLEKSRLLSDRFSAERPKGSFSTLEIQRTEQGDSAMYLCASSFSGLAQQETQYFGPGTRLLVL.

This clone was detected only a few times. V is TRBV12-5 and J is TRBJ2-3, with 7 bases identical to TRBD1. Germline values: CDR1 LGHNT, CDR2 FRNRAP. J lost 0 bases, V lost 7 bases, and 7 bases had no gene match. The CDR3 totals 15 residues. This CDR3 is CASAAGTASTDTQYF. For the CDR3, the DNA is TGTGCTAGTGCCGCCGGGACAGCAAGCACAGATACGCAGTATTTT.

The chain couples TRBV5-4 to TRBJ1-1; 7 bases are shared with TRBD1. CDR1 and CDR2 from the germline V gene are SGHNT and YYREEE (reference sequence). V lost 5 bases and J lost 4; bases outside the gene matches: 5. CDR3 length: 13 amino acids. The CDR3 is CASSPTGSTEAFF. For the CDR3, the DNA is TGTGCCAGCAGTCCGACAGGGTCCACTGAAGCTTTCTTT.